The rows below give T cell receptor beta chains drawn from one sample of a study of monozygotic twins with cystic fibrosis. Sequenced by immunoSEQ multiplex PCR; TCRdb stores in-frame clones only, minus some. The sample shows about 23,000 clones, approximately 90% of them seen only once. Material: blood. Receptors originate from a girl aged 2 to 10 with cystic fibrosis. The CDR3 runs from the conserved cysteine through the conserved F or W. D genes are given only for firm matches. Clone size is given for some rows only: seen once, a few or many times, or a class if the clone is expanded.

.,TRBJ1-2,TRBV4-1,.,TGCGCCAGCAGCCAAGATGGGGGCGGCTATGGCTACACCTTC,CASSQDGGGYGYTF
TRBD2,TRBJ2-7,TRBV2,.,TGTGCCAGCAGTCCATCTAGCGGGGGCTCCTACGAGCAGTACTTC,CASSPSSGGSYEQYF
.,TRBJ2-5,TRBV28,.,TGTGCCAGCAGGCAAAAAGAGACCCAGTACTTC,CASRQKETQYF
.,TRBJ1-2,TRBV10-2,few,TGCGCCAGCAGTGCTTGGGGGCAGGCGGGTGGCTACACCTTC,CASSAWGQAGGYTF
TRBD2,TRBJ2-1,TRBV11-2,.,TGTGCCAGCAGCTTAGGCCTAGCGGGGGGGGTGTCCTACAATGAGCAGTTCTTC,CASSLGLAGGVSYNEQFF
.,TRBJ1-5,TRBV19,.,TGTGCCAGTAGTCCCCCGGATGGCGTGCGGAGGCCCCAGCATTTT,CASSPPDGVRRPQHF
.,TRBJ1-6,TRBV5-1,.,TGCGCCAGCAGAAGGGGCAGGGTAGATTCACCCCTCCACTTT,CASRRGRVDSPLHF
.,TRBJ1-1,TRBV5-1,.,TGCGCCAGCAGCTTGGACGGTTACACTATGAACACTGAAGCTTTCTTT,CASSLDGYTMNTEAFF
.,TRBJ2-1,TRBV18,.,TGTGCCAGCTCACCCAGGGGAAAAAACCCGCCCTACAATGAGCAGTTCTTC,CASSPRGKNPPYNEQFF
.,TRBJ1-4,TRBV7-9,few,TGTGCCAGCAGCAGACCCTCCCTTGGTGAAAAACTGTTTTTT,CASSRPSLGEKLFF
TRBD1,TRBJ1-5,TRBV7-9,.,TGTGCCAGCAGCCGCGGGGACAGACATCAGCCCCAGCATTTT,CASSRGDRHQPQHF
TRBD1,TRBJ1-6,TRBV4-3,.,TGCGCCAGCAGCCAAAGGACAGGGGTAAATTCACCCCTCCACTTT,CASSQRTGVNSPLHF
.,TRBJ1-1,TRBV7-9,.,TGTGCCAGCAGCTTAGCGGAGAGTCGGACAATAAACACTGAAGCTTTCTTT,CASSLAESRTINTEAFF
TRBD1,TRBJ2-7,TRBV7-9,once,TGTGCCAGCAGCTCACAGGGGGCTCAGTACTTC,CASSSQGAQYF
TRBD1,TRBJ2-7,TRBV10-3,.,TGTGCCATCAGTGAGCCGGGACAGGGTACCTACGAGCAGTACTTC,CAISEPGQGTYEQYF
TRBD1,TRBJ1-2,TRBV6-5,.,TGTGCCAGCAGTTCCGGGACAGGGGGCTTAGGCTACACCTTC,CASSSGTGGLGYTF
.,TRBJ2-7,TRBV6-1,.,TGTGCCAGCAGCCACGGGGGCCTATCCTACGAGCAGTACTTC,CASSHGGLSYEQYF
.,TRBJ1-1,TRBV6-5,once,TGTGCCAGCAGTTACTTCGAGGCCTCGCGGGGCACTGAAGCTTTCTTT,CASSYFEASRGTEAFF
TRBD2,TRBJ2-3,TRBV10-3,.,TGTGCCATCCAGCAGCGGGGGTTAACAGATACGCAGTATTTT,CAIQQRGLTDTQYF
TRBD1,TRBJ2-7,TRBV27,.,TGTGCCAGCGGACGCAGGGGGCATCAGTACGAGCAGTACTTC,CASGRRGHQYEQYF